The 3 T cell receptor beta chains below come from one sample, sequenced in a study of cytomegalovirus exposure and HLA in healthy donors. Primers included in the PCR were 60 Vbeta and 13 Jbeta primers. TCRdb's table, derived via immunoSEQ multiplex PCR, lists solely in-frame clones and lacks some. The sample yields fewer than 150,000 clones, around 78% seen once. Material: PBMCs. The receptors stem from a woman in her forties in good health and CMV-seropositive.

The chain links TRBV30 to TRBJ1-1; unclear D gene. The germline V gene encodes CDR1 GTSNPN and CDR2 SVGIG (reference sequence). The germline V and J ends were trimmed by 3 bases and 2 bases, with 7 bases remaining between them. This CDR3 is 12 amino acids long. The CDR3 is CAWRAGNTEAFF. The CDR3 nucleotides read TGTGCCTGGAGGGCAGGCAACACTGAAGCTTTCTTT.

The chain carries TRBV7-2 and TRBJ2-7; 7 positions match TRBD2. V dropped 3 bases and J dropped 2; count of bases not matched to a gene: 4. The CDR3 extends over 14 amino acids. Germline CDR1 reads SGHTA; CDR2 reads FQGNSA. CDR3 nucleotide sequence: TGTGCCAGCAGCTTCCAGCGGGGTGCCTACGAGCAGTACTTC. Its translation: CASSFQRGAYEQYF.

CDR3: CASMGAGKNIQYF. Here the CDR3 DNA reads TGTGCCAGTATGGGGGCTGGCAAAAACATTCAGTACTTC. J is TRBJ2-4 and V is TRBV19; possible D gene TRBD1, 6 bases. From germline, CDR1 is LNHDA and CDR2 SQIVND (reference sequence). V was pared by 7 bases and J by 3 bases, with 10 bases between. This CDR3 has 13 residues.